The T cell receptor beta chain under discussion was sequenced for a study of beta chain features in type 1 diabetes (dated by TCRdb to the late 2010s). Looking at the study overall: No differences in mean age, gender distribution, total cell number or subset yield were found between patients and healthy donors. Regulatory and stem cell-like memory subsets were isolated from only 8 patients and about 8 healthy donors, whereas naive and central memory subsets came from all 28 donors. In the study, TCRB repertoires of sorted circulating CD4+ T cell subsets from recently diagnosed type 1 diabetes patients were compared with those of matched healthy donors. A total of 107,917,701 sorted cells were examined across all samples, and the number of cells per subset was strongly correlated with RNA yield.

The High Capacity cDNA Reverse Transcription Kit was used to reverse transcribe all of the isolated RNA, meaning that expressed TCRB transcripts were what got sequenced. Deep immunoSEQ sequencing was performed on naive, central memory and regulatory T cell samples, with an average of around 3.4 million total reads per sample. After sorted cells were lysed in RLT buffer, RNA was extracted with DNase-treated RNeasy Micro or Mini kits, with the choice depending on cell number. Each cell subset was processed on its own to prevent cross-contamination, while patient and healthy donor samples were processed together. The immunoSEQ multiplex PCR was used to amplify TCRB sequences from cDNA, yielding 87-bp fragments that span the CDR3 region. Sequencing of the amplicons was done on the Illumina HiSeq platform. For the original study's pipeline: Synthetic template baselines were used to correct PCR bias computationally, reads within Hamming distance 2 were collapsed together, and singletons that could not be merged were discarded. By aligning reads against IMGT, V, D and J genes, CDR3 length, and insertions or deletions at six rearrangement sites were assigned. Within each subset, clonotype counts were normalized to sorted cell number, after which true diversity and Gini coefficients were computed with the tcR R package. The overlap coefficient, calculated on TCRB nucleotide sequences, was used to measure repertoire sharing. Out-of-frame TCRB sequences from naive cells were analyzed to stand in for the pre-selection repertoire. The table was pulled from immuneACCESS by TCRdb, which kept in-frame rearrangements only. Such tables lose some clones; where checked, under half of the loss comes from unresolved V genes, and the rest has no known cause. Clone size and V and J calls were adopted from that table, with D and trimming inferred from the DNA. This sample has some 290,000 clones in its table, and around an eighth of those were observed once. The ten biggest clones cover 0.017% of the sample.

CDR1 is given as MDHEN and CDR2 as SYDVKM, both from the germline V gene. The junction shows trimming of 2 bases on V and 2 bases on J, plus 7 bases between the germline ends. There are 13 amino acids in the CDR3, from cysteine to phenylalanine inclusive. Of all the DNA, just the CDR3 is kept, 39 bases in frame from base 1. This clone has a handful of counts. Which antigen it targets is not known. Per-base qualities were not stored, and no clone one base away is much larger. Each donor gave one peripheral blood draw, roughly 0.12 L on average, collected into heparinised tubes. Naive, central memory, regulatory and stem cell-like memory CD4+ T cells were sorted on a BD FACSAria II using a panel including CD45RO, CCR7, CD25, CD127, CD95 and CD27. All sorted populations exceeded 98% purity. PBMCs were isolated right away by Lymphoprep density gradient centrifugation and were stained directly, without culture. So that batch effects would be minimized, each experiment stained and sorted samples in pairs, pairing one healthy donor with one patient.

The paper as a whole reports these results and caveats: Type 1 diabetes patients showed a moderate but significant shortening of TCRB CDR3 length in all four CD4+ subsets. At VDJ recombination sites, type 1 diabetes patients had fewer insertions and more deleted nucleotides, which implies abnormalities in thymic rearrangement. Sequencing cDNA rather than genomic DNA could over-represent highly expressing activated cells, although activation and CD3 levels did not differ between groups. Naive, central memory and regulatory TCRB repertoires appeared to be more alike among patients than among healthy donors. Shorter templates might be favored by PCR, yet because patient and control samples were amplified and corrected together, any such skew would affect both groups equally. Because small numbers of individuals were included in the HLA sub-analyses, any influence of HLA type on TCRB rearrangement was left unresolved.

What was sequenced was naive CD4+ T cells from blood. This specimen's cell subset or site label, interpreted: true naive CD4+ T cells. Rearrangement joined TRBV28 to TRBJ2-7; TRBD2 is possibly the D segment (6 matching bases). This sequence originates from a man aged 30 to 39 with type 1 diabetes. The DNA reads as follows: TGTGCCAGCAGTTTACGACTAGCCTACGAGCAGTACTTC. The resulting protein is CASSLRLAYEQYF.